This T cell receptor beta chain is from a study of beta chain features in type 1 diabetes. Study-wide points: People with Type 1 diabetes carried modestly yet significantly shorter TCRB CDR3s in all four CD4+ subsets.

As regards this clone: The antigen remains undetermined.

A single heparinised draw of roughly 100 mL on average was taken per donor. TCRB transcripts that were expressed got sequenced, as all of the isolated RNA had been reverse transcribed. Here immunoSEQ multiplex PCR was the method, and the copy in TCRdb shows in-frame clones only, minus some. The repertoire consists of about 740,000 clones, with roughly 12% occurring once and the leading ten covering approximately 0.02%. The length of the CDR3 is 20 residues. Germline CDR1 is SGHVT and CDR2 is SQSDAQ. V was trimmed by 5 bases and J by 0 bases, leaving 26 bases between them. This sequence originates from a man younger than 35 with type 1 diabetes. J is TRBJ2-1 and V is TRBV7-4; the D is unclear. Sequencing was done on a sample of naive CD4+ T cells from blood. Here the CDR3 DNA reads TGTGCCAGCAGCCCCCTTGGCCGGAGAGCCCTTAAGCGCTCCTACAATGAGCAGTTCTTC. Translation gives CASSPLGRRALKRSYNEQFF.